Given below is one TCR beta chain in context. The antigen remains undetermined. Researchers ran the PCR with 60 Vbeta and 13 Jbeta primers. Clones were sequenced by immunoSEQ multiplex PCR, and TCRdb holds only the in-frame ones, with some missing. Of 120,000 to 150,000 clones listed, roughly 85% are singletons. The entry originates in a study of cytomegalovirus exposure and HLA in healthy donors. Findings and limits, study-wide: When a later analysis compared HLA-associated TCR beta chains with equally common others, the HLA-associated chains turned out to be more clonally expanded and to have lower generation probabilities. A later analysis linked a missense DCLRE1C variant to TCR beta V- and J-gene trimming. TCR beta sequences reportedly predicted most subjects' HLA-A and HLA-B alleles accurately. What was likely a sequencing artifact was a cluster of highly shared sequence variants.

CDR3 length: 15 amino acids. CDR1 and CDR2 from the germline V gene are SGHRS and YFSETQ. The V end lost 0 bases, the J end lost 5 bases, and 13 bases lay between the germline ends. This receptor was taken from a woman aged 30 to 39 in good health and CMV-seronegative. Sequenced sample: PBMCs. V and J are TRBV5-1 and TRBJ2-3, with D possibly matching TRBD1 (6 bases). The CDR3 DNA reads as TGCGCCAGCAGCTTGGCCAGGGGCCGGGGAGATACGCAGTATTTT. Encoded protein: CASSLARGRGDTQYF.